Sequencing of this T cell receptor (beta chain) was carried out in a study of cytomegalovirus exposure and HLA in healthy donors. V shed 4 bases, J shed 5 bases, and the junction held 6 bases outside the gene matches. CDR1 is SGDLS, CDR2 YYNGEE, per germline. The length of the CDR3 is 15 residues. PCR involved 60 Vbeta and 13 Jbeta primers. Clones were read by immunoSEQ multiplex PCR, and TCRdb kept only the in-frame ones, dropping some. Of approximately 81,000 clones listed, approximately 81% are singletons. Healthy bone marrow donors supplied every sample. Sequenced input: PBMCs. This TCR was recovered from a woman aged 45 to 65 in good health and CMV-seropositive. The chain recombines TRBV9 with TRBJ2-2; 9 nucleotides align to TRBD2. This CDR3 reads CASSYGLARTGELFF. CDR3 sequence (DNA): TGTGCCAGCAGCTACGGACTAGCGAGGACCGGGGAGCTGTTTTTT.